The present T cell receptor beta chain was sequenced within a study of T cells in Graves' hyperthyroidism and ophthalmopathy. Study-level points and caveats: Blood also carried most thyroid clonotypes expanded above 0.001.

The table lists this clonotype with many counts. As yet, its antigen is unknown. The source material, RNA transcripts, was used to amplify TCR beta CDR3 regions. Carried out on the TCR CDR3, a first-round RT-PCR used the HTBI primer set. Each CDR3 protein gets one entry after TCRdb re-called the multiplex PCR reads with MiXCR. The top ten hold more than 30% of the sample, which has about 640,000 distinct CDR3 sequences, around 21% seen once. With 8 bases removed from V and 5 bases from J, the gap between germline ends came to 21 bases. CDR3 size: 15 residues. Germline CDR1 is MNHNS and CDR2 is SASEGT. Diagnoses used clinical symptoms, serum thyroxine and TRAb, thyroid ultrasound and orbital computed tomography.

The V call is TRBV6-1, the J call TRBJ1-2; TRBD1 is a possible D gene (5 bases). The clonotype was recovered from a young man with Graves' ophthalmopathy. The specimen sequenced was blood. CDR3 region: CASQGRSGSSYGYTF. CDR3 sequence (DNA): TGTGCCAGCCAGGGACGGTCTGGGAGTTCATATGGCTACACCTTC.